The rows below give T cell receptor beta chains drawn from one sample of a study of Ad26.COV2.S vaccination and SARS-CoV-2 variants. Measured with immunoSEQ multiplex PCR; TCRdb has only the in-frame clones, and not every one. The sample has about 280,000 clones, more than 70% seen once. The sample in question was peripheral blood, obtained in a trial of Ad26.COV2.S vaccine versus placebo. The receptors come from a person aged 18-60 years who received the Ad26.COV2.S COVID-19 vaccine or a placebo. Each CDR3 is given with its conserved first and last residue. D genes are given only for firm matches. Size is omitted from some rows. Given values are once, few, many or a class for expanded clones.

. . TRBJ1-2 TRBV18 TGTGCCAGCTCACCCGACGGGATTTATGGCTACACCTTC CASSPDGIYGYTF
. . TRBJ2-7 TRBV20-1 TGCAGTGCTAGAGTTTCGGGCGAGCAGTACTTC CSARVSGEQYF
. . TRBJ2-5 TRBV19 TGTGCCAGTAGTATAGTACCCAACAGGGCGAGCGTTCGAGAGACCCAGTACTTC CASSIVPNRASVRETQYF
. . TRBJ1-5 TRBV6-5 TGTGCCAGCAGCCCAAGGGGGAATAGCAATCAGCCCCAGCATTTT CASSPRGNSNQPQHF
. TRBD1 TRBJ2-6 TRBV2 TGTGCCAGCAGGACAGGGACTGGGGCCAACGTCCTGACTTTC CASRTGTGANVLTF
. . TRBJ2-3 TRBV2 TGTGCCAGCAGTGAAGCTAACAGGGTCGACACGCAGTATTTT CASSEANRVDTQYF
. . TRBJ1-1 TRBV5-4 TGTGCCAGCAGCATGGACTACTCACTAGAAGCTTTCTTT CASSMDYSLEAFF
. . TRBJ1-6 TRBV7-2 TGTGCCAGCAGCGCCCCGAAGGCACCCCTCCACTTT CASSAPKAPLHF
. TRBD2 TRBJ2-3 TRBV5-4 TGTGCCAGCAGCTTGGGTGGACTAGAAGGCGATACGCAGTATTTT CASSLGGLEGDTQYF
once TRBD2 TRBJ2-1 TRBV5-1 TGCGCCAGCAGCTTGCCCCCGCCCGGGACTAGCGGGAGGGCCGGTGAGCAGTTCTTC CASSLPPPGTSGRAGEQFF
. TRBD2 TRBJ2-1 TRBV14 TGTGCCAGCAGCCAAATCCTGGGAGGGGTCGACGTTTACAATGAGCAGTTCTTC CASSQILGGVDVYNEQFF
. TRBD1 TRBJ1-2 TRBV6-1 TGTGCCAGCAGTTTGACAGGGGCGCTTAACTATGGCTACACCTTC CASSLTGALNYGYTF
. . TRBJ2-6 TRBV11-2 TGTGCCAGCAGCTTAGATCGTGGGAGCTCTGGGGCCAACGTCCTGACTTTC CASSLDRGSSGANVLTF
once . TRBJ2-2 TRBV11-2 TGTGCCAGCACCCTTTTATCGGGGTCGAAGGCCGGGGAGCTGTTTTTT CASTLLSGSKAGELFF
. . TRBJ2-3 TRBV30 TGTGCCTGGACGACACCTAGCACAGATACGCAGTATTTT CAWTTPSTDTQYF
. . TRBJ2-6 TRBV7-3 TGTGCCAGCAGCTTAGGTCGGAGGGTCTCTGGGGCCAACGTCCTGACTTTC CASSLGRRVSGANVLTF
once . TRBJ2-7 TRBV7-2 TGTGCCAGCAGCCCCGGCAGGTTTTACGAGCAGTACTTC CASSPGRFYEQYF
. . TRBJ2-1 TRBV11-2 TGTGCCAGCAGCTTAGTGGGGGGCTCCTACAATGAGCAGTTCTTC CASSLVGGSYNEQFF